One sample yielded the 15 T cell receptor beta chains listed below, sequenced in a study of graft-versus-host responses after intestinal transplantation. These TCRs' antigens remain unknown. Produced via immunoSEQ multiplex PCR; TCRdb's table is partial and in-frame only. The sample lists some 100,000 clones, roughly 92% occurring once. Sample: unstimulated CD8+ T cells sorted from spleen or lymph node cells, taken before transplant. These TCRs come from a human donor who was the organ donor for an intestinal transplant.

CDR3: CASKEHRTYGYTF. DNA of the CDR3: TGTGCCAGCAAGGAACACAGAACCTATGGCTACACCTTC. The chain combines TRBV6-6 with TRBJ1-2; no clear D gene. The CDR3 has 13 amino acids. Germline loops: CDR1 MNHNY, CDR2 SVGAGI (reference sequence). The V and J ends lost 7 bases and 4 bases respectively, with 13 bases between them.

V usage is TRBV7-6 and J usage is TRBJ2-2; TRBD2 is a possible D gene (7 bases). Trimming took off 1 base at V and 3 bases at J, with 15 bases between the two ends. Germline assignment: CDR1 SGHVS and CDR2 FNYEAQ. The CDR3 totals 17 residues. CDR3 sequence (DNA): TGTGCCAGCAGCTTAGTTCCGGGGGGCGCGGACACCGGGGAGCTGTTTTTT. It is translated as CASSLVPGGADTGELFF. The full variable domain, in which reference TRBV7-6 and TRBJ2-2 provide the parts outside the CDR3, is GAGVSQSPRYKVTKRGQDVALRCDPISGHVSLYWYRQALGQGPEFLTYFNYEAQQDKSGLPNDRFSAERPEGSISTLTIQRTEQRDSAMYRCASSLVPGGADTGELFFGEGSRLTVL.

V usage is TRBV18 and J usage is TRBJ2-7; TRBD1 agrees at 9 bases. The CDR3 is made up of 17 amino acids. V was pared by 3 bases and J by 2 bases, with 11 bases of the junction left unmatched. The germline V gene encodes CDR1 KGHSH and CDR2 LQKENI. CDR3 protein: CASSPVRGQGPPYEQYF. For the CDR3, the DNA is TGTGCCAGCTCACCCGTAAGGGGACAGGGCCCCCCCTACGAGCAGTACTTC.

This clone showed up just once. V gene TRBV12-5 combines with J gene TRBJ1-1, with a weak D call TRBD1 (6 bases). Germline loops: CDR1 LGHNT, CDR2 FRNRAP. This CDR3 spans 15 amino acids. Trimming stripped 6 bases from V and 3 bases from J, with 17 bases between. CDR3 DNA: TGTGCTAGTGGCCCCAACACAGGGCTTTACACTGAAGCTTTCTTT. Residues: CASGPNTGLYTEAFF.

The chain combines TRBV10-3 with TRBJ2-3; 9 nucleotides match TRBD1. With 3 bases clipped from V and 1 base from J, the junction kept 2 bases outside the gene matches. The CDR3 runs 15 residues. The germline CDR1 and CDR2 sequences are ENHRY and SYGVKD. In nucleotides, the CDR3 is TGTGCCATCAGTGACCGGACAGGGGGCACAGATACGCAGTATTTT. Translated, it gives CAISDRTGGTDTQYF.

The chain combines TRBV30 with TRBJ1-2; no firm D call. The germline gives CDR1 GTSNPN, CDR2 SVGIG (reference sequence). This CDR3 spans 12 amino acids. Trimming left V 7 bases short and J 2 bases short, with 11 bases between. Written as DNA, the CDR3 is TGTGCCTCCGAACGAGGGAACTATGGCTACACCTTC. Translating it yields CASERGNYGYTF.

The V call is TRBV2, the J call TRBJ2-3; a weak D match, TRBD2 (5 bases). This CDR3 has 16 residues. The germline V gene has CDR1 SNHLY and CDR2 FYNNEI. V was clipped by 2 bases and J by 4 bases, with 16 bases between them. The CDR3 sequence is CASSEYIASVPDTQYF. CDR3 in DNA: TGTGCCAGCAGTGAATATATAGCGTCAGTCCCAGATACGCAGTATTTT.

The rearrangement links TRBV14 to TRBJ2-3; D gene ambiguous. Germline V lookup: CDR1 SGHDN, CDR2 FVKESK. V was trimmed by 2 bases and J by 2 bases, leaving 8 bases between them. CDR3 length: 14 amino acids. The CDR3 coding sequence is TGTGCCAGCAGCCAACTACCGAACACAGATACGCAGTATTTT. Encoded protein: CASSQLPNTDTQYF.

The chain employs TRBV5-1 and TRBJ2-1; D gene ambiguous. The CDR3 consists of 12 residues. Germline CDR1 SGHRS, CDR2 YFSETQ. V lost 4 bases and J 6 bases, leaving 8 bases between the germline ends. The CDR3 protein is CASSPNSNEQFF. CDR3 coding DNA: TGCGCCAGCAGCCCAAACAGCAATGAGCAGTTCTTC.

CDR3 residues: CASSGASDEQFF. The CDR3 coding sequence is TGTGCCAGCAGCGGCGCTAGCGATGAGCAGTTCTTC. The chain combines TRBV9 with TRBJ2-1; maybe TRBD2 (6 bases). This CDR3 is built from 12 residues. Between the trimmed V and J ends, which lost 3 bases and 8 bases, there was a span of 9 bases. Germline CDR1 SGDLS, CDR2 YYNGEE.

The chain couples TRBV9 to TRBJ1-2; 9 bases match TRBD1. The germline CDR1 and CDR2 sequences are SGDLS and YYNGEE. This CDR3 is 14 amino acids long. After removal of 3 bases from V and 3 bases from J, the junction contained 3 bases not matched to a gene. In nucleotides, the CDR3 is TGTGCCAGCAGCGACCGGGACAGGGACTATGGCTACACCTTC. It codes for CASSDRDRDYGYTF.

The rearrangement links TRBV11-3 to TRBJ2-3; D may be TRBD2 (5 bases). Per germline, CDR1 SGHNT and CDR2 YENEEA. The CDR3 is 14 residues long. Trimming shortened V by 7 bases and J by 2 bases, and 13 bases separated the two germline ends. CDR3 loop: CASTEDFYTDTQYF. The CDR3 coding sequence is TGTGCCAGCACCGAGGACTTTTACACAGATACGCAGTATTTT. Together with reference TRBV11-3 and TRBJ2-3, the CDR3 gives the full variable domain: EAGVVQSPRYKIIEKKQPVAFWCNPISGHNTLYWYLQNLGQGPELLIRYENEEAVDDSQLPKDRFSAERLKGVDSTLKIQPAELGDSAVYLCASTEDFYTDTQYFGPGTRLTVL.

The chain employs TRBV6-1 and TRBJ1-1; 7 nucleotides align to TRBD1. CDR1 is MNHNS and CDR2 is SASEGT in the germline V gene. The CDR3 runs to 13 residues. The V gene end was trimmed by 11 bases and the J gene end by 3 bases; junction bases not matched to a gene: 9. In DNA form, the CDR3 reads TGTGCCTTATGCCGGGACAGCTACACTGAAGCTTTCTTT. Amino acids: CALCRDSYTEAFF.

The V call is TRBV5-1, the J call TRBJ2-3, with 16 nucleotides matching TRBD2. CDR3 size: 17 residues. The germline gives CDR1 SGHRS, CDR2 YFSETQ. V shed 5 bases, J shed 3 bases, and the junction held 6 bases outside the gene matches. CDR3 DNA sequence: TGCGCCAGCAGTAGACCGGGACTAGCGGGAGGGACAGATACGCAGTATTTT. It translates to CASSRPGLAGGTDTQYF.

The V and J genes are TRBV18 and TRBJ1-1, with 8 bases lining up with TRBD1. The CDR3 loop spans 13 amino acids. Germline CDR1 and CDR2: KGHSH and LQKENI. With 3 bases clipped from V and 12 bases from J, the junction kept 9 bases outside the gene matches. The CDR3 DNA reads as TGTGCCAGCTCACCTAGGACAGGGAGGAGGTCTTTCTTT. It specifies CASSPRTGRRSFF.